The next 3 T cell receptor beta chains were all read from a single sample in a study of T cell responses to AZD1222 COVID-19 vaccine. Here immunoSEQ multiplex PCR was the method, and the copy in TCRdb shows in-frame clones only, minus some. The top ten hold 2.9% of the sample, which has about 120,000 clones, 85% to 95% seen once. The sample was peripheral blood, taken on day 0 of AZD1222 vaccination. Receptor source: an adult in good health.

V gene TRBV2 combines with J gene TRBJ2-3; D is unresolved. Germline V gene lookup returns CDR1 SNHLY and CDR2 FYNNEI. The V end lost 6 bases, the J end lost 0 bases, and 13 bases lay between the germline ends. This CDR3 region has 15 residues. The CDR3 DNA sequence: TGTGCCAGCAGGACTTCATGGGCCAGCACAGATACGCAGTATTTT. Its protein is CASRTSWASTDTQYF.

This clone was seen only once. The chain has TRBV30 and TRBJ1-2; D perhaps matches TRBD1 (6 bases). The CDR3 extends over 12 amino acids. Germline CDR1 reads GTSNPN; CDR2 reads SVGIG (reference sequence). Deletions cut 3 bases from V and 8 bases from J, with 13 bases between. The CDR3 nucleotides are TGTGCCTGGAGCGGATCAGGGGTCGGCTACACCTTC. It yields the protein CAWSGSGVGYTF.

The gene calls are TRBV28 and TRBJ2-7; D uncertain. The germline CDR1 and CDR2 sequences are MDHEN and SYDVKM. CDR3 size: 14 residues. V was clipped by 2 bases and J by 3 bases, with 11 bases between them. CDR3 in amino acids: CASSLSGQNYEQYF. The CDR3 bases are TGTGCCAGCAGTTTAAGTGGCCAGAACTACGAGCAGTACTTC.